These 27 T cell receptor beta chains originate from one sample sequenced in a study of T cell clones after liver transplantation. Method: immunoSEQ multiplex PCR; TCRdb's copy keeps in-frame clones and lacks some. The repertoire includes several thousand clones, about three quarters of them detected once, and around 19% sits in the top ten. Here the sequenced sample was CD8+ T cells from blood, taken before liver transplant. Receptors were obtained from a human donor who received a liver transplant.

The V gene is TRBV6-1, the J gene TRBJ2-1; D unresolved. The CDR3 extends over 14 amino acids. Trimming pared 2 bases from V and 4 bases from J, leaving 9 bases between. CDR1 MNHNS and CDR2 SASEGT come from the germline V gene. The CDR3 region is CASSEPDGYNEQFF. The DNA for the CDR3 is TGTGCCAGCAGTGAACCCGACGGATACAATGAGCAGTTCTTC.

The V and J genes are TRBV25-1 and TRBJ1-4, with 10 bases aligning to TRBD1. Trimming removed 6 bases from V and 8 bases from J; junction bases left unmatched: 6. This CDR3 region has 14 residues. Germline-derived CDR1 and CDR2 are MGHDK and SYGVNS. CDR3 DNA: TGTGCCAGCAGAAAGGGACAGGGGTTGGAAAAACTGTTTTTT. It encodes CASRKGQGLEKLFF.

Comment on this clone: At the DNA level, this CDR3 is encoded by other sequences in the same sample as well. V gene TRBV28 combines with J gene TRBJ2-7; 7 nucleotides match TRBD2. Trimming took 3 bases from V and 6 from J; bases not matched to a gene: 2. Per germline, CDR1 MDHEN and CDR2 SYDVKM. CDR3 length: 12 residues. The CDR3 here is CASSLGGSEQYF. In nucleotides, the CDR3 is TGTGCCAGCAGTTTGGGAGGGTCCGAGCAGTACTTC.

The chain combines TRBV6-1 with TRBJ2-2; unclear D gene. The CDR3 length is 14 residues. Germline loops: CDR1 MNHNS, CDR2 SASEGT. The V end was cut by 4 bases, the J end by 7 bases, with 13 bases between. CDR3 protein: CASSAVGAGGELFF. The CDR3 coding sequence is TGTGCCAGCAGTGCAGTGGGCGCTGGCGGGGAGCTGTTTTTT.

The rearrangement uses TRBV27 and TRBJ2-1; D is ambiguous. In germline, CDR1 is MNHEY, CDR2 SMNVEV (reference sequence). There are 13 residues in the CDR3. Trimming stripped 4 bases from V and 2 bases from J, with 6 bases between. CDR3 coding DNA: TGTGCCAGCAGTTCGGAGCCCTACAATGAGCAGTTCTTC. This gives the protein CASSSEPYNEQFF.

By share, this clone counts as large. The rearrangement links TRBV6-6 to TRBJ1-2; maybe TRBD1 (6 bases). CDR1 is MNHNY and CDR2 is SVGAGI in the germline V gene (reference sequence). Trimming removed 0 bases from V and 3 bases from J, with 11 bases in between. The CDR3 is made up of 15 amino acids. The CDR3 is CASSYSRGADYGYTF. In DNA, the CDR3 is TGTGCCAGCAGTTACTCGAGGGGGGCGGACTATGGCTACACCTTC.

V gene TRBV27 combines with J gene TRBJ2-7, with a weak D call TRBD2 (6 bases). The length of the CDR3 is 18 residues. In germline, CDR1 is MNHEY, CDR2 SMNVEV (reference sequence). The V end was cut by 0 bases, the J end by 3 bases, with 21 bases between. The CDR3 region is CASSLSWTGDGLFYEQYF. The CDR3 nucleotides are TGTGCCAGCAGTTTATCTTGGACGGGAGACGGCCTATTCTACGAGCAGTACTTC.

The V gene is TRBV27, the J gene TRBJ2-3, with D perhaps matching TRBD2 (5 bases). The V and J ends lost 3 bases and 1 base respectively, with 5 bases between them. CDR3 size: 13 residues. Germline V gene lookup returns CDR1 MNHEY and CDR2 SMNVEV (reference sequence). This CDR3 reads CASSFGGTDTQYF. The CDR3 coding sequence is TGTGCCAGCAGTTTCGGGGGCACAGATACGCAGTATTTT.

The V gene is TRBV5-1, the J gene TRBJ2-7, with D uncertain. This CDR3 spans 14 amino acids. The ends were cut back, 6 bases at V and 3 bases at J, with 16 bases in the middle. In germline, CDR1 is SGHRS, CDR2 YFSETQ. Here the CDR3 DNA reads TGCGCCAGCAAAGACAAGGAGAGAAACTACGAGCAGTACTTC. Residues: CASKDKERNYEQYF.

The rearrangement uses TRBV11-2 and TRBJ2-1; D gene unclear. CDR1 SGHAT and CDR2 FQNNGV come from the germline V gene. Trimming took off 0 bases at V and 5 bases at J, with 5 bases between the two ends. The CDR3 consists of 13 residues. This CDR3 is CASSLEGDNEQFF. The CDR3 nucleotides read TGTGCCAGCAGCTTAGAGGGTGACAATGAGCAGTTCTTC.

This clone has just a few counts. The chain employs TRBV5-8 and TRBJ1-2, with D unclear. Between the trimmed V and J ends, which lost 7 bases and 7 bases, there was a span of 14 bases. Germline loops: CDR1 SGHTS, CDR2 YDEGEE. The CDR3 sequence is 12 residues long. CDR3 sequence (DNA): TGTGCCAGCGCCGGGGAGGGTTTTGGCTACACCTTC. This gives the protein CASAGEGFGYTF.

The V gene is TRBV2, the J gene TRBJ1-4; D perhaps matches TRBD1 (5 bases). The CDR3 covers 13 residues. Germline V gives CDR1 SNHLY, CDR2 FYNNEI. V lost 7 bases, J lost 6 bases, and 12 bases lay in between. The CDR3 nucleotides read TGTGCCAGCAACGGGGGGATGGATGAAAAACTGTTTTTT. Encoded protein: CASNGGMDEKLFF.

This chain connects TRBV11-3 to TRBJ2-3; 11 bases agree with TRBD2. This CDR3 is built from 15 residues. Germline lookup yields CDR1 SGHNT and CDR2 YENEEA. V shed 5 bases and J 2 bases; nucleotides not matched to a gene: 3. CDR3 in amino acids: CASSELAGATDTQYF. Here the CDR3 DNA reads TGTGCCAGCAGCGAACTAGCGGGGGCCACAGATACGCAGTATTTT.

This clone was recorded a few times. The genes are TRBV7-2 and TRBJ1-1; TRBD1 might be the D (6 bases). Per the germline V gene, CDR1 is SGHTA and CDR2 is FQGNSA. Trimming cost V 5 bases and J 7 bases, with 17 bases left between them. CDR3 length equals 14 residues. Here the CDR3 reads CASSKGTWGLEAFF. DNA for the CDR3: TGTGCCAGCAGCAAGGGGACATGGGGCCTTGAAGCTTTCTTT. The entire variable domain, with the rest obtained from reference TRBV7-2 and TRBJ1-1, is as follows: GAGVSQSPSNKVTEKGKDVELRCDPISGHTALYWYRQSLGQGLEFLIYFQGNSAPDKSGLPSDRFSAERTGGSVSTLTIQRTQQEDSAVYLCASSKGTWGLEAFFGQGTRLTVV.

This rearrangement joins TRBV9 to TRBJ2-7, with D tentatively TRBD2 (6 bases). Deletions cut 0 bases from V and 5 bases from J, with 18 bases between. The CDR3 runs 16 residues. CDR1 and CDR2 from the germline V gene are SGDLS and YYNGEE. The CDR3 DNA is TGTGCCAGCAGCGTAGGGGTTAGCGGATTCGGGCACGAGCAGTACTTC. This codes for CASSVGVSGFGHEQYF.

V gene TRBV28 combines with J gene TRBJ2-7; D is perhaps TRBD1 (5 bases). The CDR3 loop spans 15 amino acids. Trimming removed 3 bases from V and 5 bases from J, with 17 bases in between. Looked up from germline, CDR1 is MDHEN and CDR2 is SYDVKM. This CDR3 is CASSFQGLSGHEQYF. CDR3 sequence (DNA): TGTGCCAGCAGTTTTCAGGGTCTCTCGGGCCACGAGCAGTACTTC. The entire variable domain, with the rest obtained from reference TRBV28 and TRBJ2-7, is as follows: DVKVTQSSRYLVKRTGEKVFLECVQDMDHENMFWYRQDPGLGLRLIYFSYDVKMKEKGDIPEGYSVSREKKERFSLILESASTNQTSMYLCASSFQGLSGHEQYFGPGTRLTVT.

V usage is TRBV28 and J usage is TRBJ2-3; the D is unclear. Trimming took off 6 bases at V and 2 bases at J, with 18 bases between the two ends. There are 16 residues in the CDR3. Looked up from germline, CDR1 is MDHEN and CDR2 is SYDVKM. The CDR3 nucleotides read TGTGCCAGCAGAACAACAAACCAAACCTTCACAGATACGCAGTATTTT. This translates into CASRTTNQTFTDTQYF.

The V call is TRBV5-4, the J call TRBJ2-1; the match to TRBD1 covers 7 bases. The CDR3 consists of 13 residues. The junction had 4 bases not matched to a gene; V was cut back by 4 bases and J by 6 bases. From germline, CDR1 is SGHNT and CDR2 YYREEE (reference sequence). The CDR3: CASSPDRSNEQFF. The CDR3 nucleotides read TGTGCCAGCAGCCCGGACAGGAGCAATGAGCAGTTCTTC.

The chain carries TRBV30 and TRBJ2-7; the match to TRBD1 covers 8 bases. The CDR3 covers 15 residues. With V trimmed by 4 bases and J by 0 bases, 8 bases remained unmatched. The germline V gene encodes CDR1 GTSNPN and CDR2 SVGIG (reference sequence). The CDR3 nucleotides are TGTGCCTGGAACAGGGGGTTTAGGAGCTCCTACGAGCAGTACTTC. Its protein product is CAWNRGFRSSYEQYF.

V and J are TRBV5-6 and TRBJ2-5, with D possibly TRBD2 on 7 matching bases. The length of the CDR3 is 15 residues. The V end lost 0 bases, the J end lost 4 bases, and 13 bases lay between the germline ends. Germline assignment: CDR1 SGHDT and CDR2 YYEEEE. CDR3 DNA sequence: TGTGCCAGCAGCTTGGGAGGGGGGGCCGGAGAGACCCAGTACTTC. This translates into CASSLGGGAGETQYF.

The genes are TRBV10-2 and TRBJ2-5, with no clear D. This CDR3 has 12 residues. Germline lookup yields CDR1 WSHSY and CDR2 SAAADI. Trimming removed 3 bases at V and 5 bases at J, with 7 bases between. This CDR3 reads CASSDDTETQYF. CDR3 DNA sequence: TGCGCCAGCAGTGACGATACGGAGACCCAGTACTTC.

The chain recombines TRBV6-1 with TRBJ2-1; TRBD1 or TRBD2 may be the D gene (5 bases each). The V end lost 2 bases, the J end lost 6 bases, and 11 bases lay between the germline ends. This CDR3 has 14 residues. Germline V CDR1 and CDR2: MNHNS, SASEGT. The CDR3 DNA reads TGTGCCAGCAGTGAACCGGGGCCGGCCAATGAGCAGTTCTTC. This sequence encodes CASSEPGPANEQFF.

This clone is a singleton in its sample. V gene TRBV5-6 combines with J gene TRBJ2-7, with 7 bases lining up with TRBD2. The CDR3 has 13 residues. The V segment lost 1 base and the J segment 6 bases; nucleotides outside the gene matches: 4. Germline CDR1 is SGHDT and CDR2 is YYEEEE. The CDR3 sequence: CASSLSVAGEQYF. The DNA of the CDR3 is TGTGCCAGCAGCTTGTCAGTAGCGGGCGAGCAGTACTTC.

The chain employs TRBV7-9 and TRBJ2-7; TRBD1 might be the D (6 bases). There are 15 residues in the CDR3. Deletions cut 5 bases from V and 3 bases from J, with 17 bases between. Germline V gives CDR1 SEHNR, CDR2 FQNEAQ (reference sequence). CDR3 sequence: CASSPADSHHYEQYF. The CDR3 DNA reads TGTGCCAGCAGCCCCGCGGACAGCCACCACTACGAGCAGTACTTC.

The chain is built from TRBV11-2 and TRBJ1-3; D may be TRBD1 (5 bases). The germline V gene encodes CDR1 SGHAT and CDR2 FQNNGV. The V and J ends lost 2 bases and 2 bases respectively, with 10 bases between them. CDR3 length equals 15 residues. The CDR3 coding sequence is TGTGCCAGCAGCTTACCGACAGACCCTGGAAACACCATATATTTT. Its protein product is CASSLPTDPGNTIYF.

Only one count was recorded for this clone. V is TRBV10-3 and J is TRBJ2-4; D not certain. CDR3 length: 12 amino acids. The V and J ends lost 4 bases and 8 bases respectively, with 9 bases between them. CDR1 and CDR2 from the germline V gene are ENHRY and SYGVKD. CDR3 sequence: CAISGSQDIQYF. The CDR3 DNA is TGTGCCATCAGTGGGTCCCAGGACATTCAGTACTTC.

The V and J genes are TRBV5-1 and TRBJ2-2; the D is unclear. V was shortened by 3 bases and J by 0 bases, with 6 bases between the two germline ends. Per the germline V gene, CDR1 is SGHRS and CDR2 is YFSETQ. This CDR3 region has 14 residues. This CDR3 reads CASSWAANTGELFF. CDR3 DNA: TGCGCCAGCAGCTGGGCAGCGAACACCGGGGAGCTGTTTTTT. Supplemented by reference TRBV5-1 and TRBJ2-2, the full variable domain reads KAGVTQTPRYLIKTRGQQVTLSCSPISGHRSVSWYQQTPGQGLQFLFEYFSETQRNKGNFPGRFSGRQFSNSRSEMNVSTLELGDSALYLCASSWAANTGELFFGEGSRLTVL.